The 30 T cell receptor beta chains in this list originate from one sample, sequenced in a study of blood T cell repertoires in COVID-19. Here immunoSEQ multiplex PCR was the method, and the copy in TCRdb shows in-frame clones only, minus some. The table records fewer than 250,000 clones, around 86% of them present only once. Sequences were obtained from peripheral blood. These receptors were collected from a man in his fifties or sixties with acute or convalescent COVID-19.

This chain's CDR3 is CASSPRGRNTEAFF. The CDR3, as DNA: TGTGCCAGCAGCCCGCGGGGCAGGAACACTGAAGCTTTCTTT. The chain employs TRBV2 and TRBJ1-1; D perhaps matches TRBD1 (5 bases). The germline V gene encodes CDR1 SNHLY and CDR2 FYNNEI. The CDR3 is 14 amino acids. V lost 6 bases and J lost 1, with 12 bases in between.

This rearrangement joins TRBV24-1 to TRBJ2-3; a possible D gene is TRBD2 (6 bases). The V and J ends lost 3 bases and 9 bases respectively, with 24 bases between them. Germline CDR1 is KGHDR and CDR2 is SFDVKD. CDR3 size: 17 residues. As DNA, the CDR3 is TGTGCCACCAGTGATCCCGGGGGTTCGTCCCCTCGGGGCACGCAGTATTTT. This codes for CATSDPGGSSPRGTQYF.

The V gene is TRBV7-2, the J gene TRBJ1-3, with D perhaps TRBD1 (5 bases). V shed 5 bases and J shed 4 bases, with 15 bases lying between them. Per germline, CDR1 SGHTA and CDR2 FQGNSA. The CDR3 spans 15 residues. CDR3 loop: CASSAPRVPGNTIYF. In DNA, the CDR3 is TGTGCCAGCAGCGCCCCCAGGGTGCCCGGAAACACCATATATTTT.

This clone was picked up a small number of times. The chain links TRBV19 to TRBJ1-5, with 10 bases that match TRBD1. Germline CDR1 is LNHDA and CDR2 is SQIVND (reference sequence). This CDR3 contains 15 residues. The J segment lost 2 bases and the V segment lost 8 bases, leaving 6 bases of the junction unmatched. DNA of the CDR3: TGTGCCAGTGCCTCCGGACAGGGGGGCAATCAGCCCCAGCATTTT. It translates to CASASGQGGNQPQHF.

The rearrangement links TRBV7-2 to TRBJ2-1, with no clear D. Germline CDR1 SGHTA, CDR2 FQGNSA. This CDR3 spans 12 amino acids. The V gene lost 5 bases and the J gene lost 4 bases, with 6 bases spanning the gap. The CDR3 protein is CASSPQYNEQFF. The CDR3 region has the DNA TGTGCCAGCAGCCCACAATACAATGAGCAGTTCTTC.

The chain links TRBV18 to TRBJ2-1; 11 nucleotides agree with TRBD2. The CDR3 is 18 residues long. V lost 0 bases and J lost 2; bases outside the gene matches: 6. The germline V gene has CDR1 KGHSH and CDR2 LQKENI. The CDR3 reads CASSPPIGLAGPYNEQFF. For the CDR3, the DNA is TGTGCCAGCTCACCACCCATAGGACTAGCGGGCCCCTACAATGAGCAGTTCTTC. Combining the CDR3 with reference TRBV18 and TRBJ2-1 gives the whole variable domain NAGVMQNPRHLVRRRGQEARLRCSPMKGHSHVYWYRQLPEEGLKFMVYLQKENIIDESGMPKERFSAEFPKEGPSILRIQQVVRGDSAAYFCASSPPIGLAGPYNEQFFGPGTRLTVL.

Here the CDR3 reads CASSPTSGGARTQYF. The CDR3 coding sequence is TGTGCCAGCAGTCCGACTAGCGGGGGGGCCCGTACGCAGTATTTT. The rearrangement links TRBV27 to TRBJ2-3; 14 nucleotides line up with TRBD2. The CDR3 has 15 amino acids. V lost 5 bases and J lost 8; bases outside the gene matches: 6. CDR1 is MNHEY, CDR2 SMNVEV, per germline (reference sequence).

Concerning this clone: This may be a read error: a much more frequent sequence differs by one nucleotide. Other DNA variants within this sample encode the same CDR3. In nucleotides, the CDR3 is TGCGCCAGCAGCTTGGCCGACAGTTACACTGAAGCTTTCTTT. Translated, it gives CASSLADSYTEAFF. The rearrangement joins TRBV5-1 to TRBJ1-1; D might be TRBD1 (5 bases). Trimming pared 0 bases from V and 3 bases from J, leaving 9 bases between. CDR1 is SGHRS and CDR2 is YFSETQ in the germline V gene. The CDR3 runs 14 residues.

The chain uses TRBV7-3 and TRBJ2-5; 10 bases line up with TRBD2. The ends lost 4 bases at V and 5 bases at J; junction bases unmatched: 1. The CDR3 totals 13 residues. The germline gives CDR1 SGHTA, CDR2 FQGTGA. The chain's CDR3 is CASSWGLAETQYF. DNA for the CDR3: TGTGCCAGCAGCTGGGGACTAGCGGAGACCCAGTACTTC.

This clone was counted a few times. V is TRBV27 and J is TRBJ1-6; 9 nucleotides match TRBD1. This CDR3 has 16 residues. V lost 0 bases, J lost 14 bases, and 11 bases stayed unmatched. CDR1 MNHEY and CDR2 SMNVEV come from the germline V gene (reference sequence). CDR3 sequence (DNA): TGTGCCAGCAGTTTATCTGCCGGACAGGGGTTTGATGCCCTCCACTTT. Its translation: CASSLSAGQGFDALHF.

The chain is built from TRBV13 and TRBJ2-1; the match to TRBD2 covers 9 bases. CDR1 PRHDT and CDR2 FYEKMQ come from the germline V gene (reference sequence). V trimming: 5 bases; J trimming: 6 bases; junction bases outside the gene matches: 11. CDR3 length: 16 amino acids. Here the CDR3 DNA reads TGTGCCAGCAGCCCCTTAGGGCGGGGGGGTCTCAATGAGCAGTTCTTC. This encodes CASSPLGRGGLNEQFF.

The CDR3 spells CASSPLVGNQETQYF. In DNA form, the CDR3 reads TGTGCCAGCAGCCCCCTCGTCGGGAACCAAGAGACCCAGTACTTC. The chain couples TRBV5-6 to TRBJ2-5, with D tentatively TRBD2 (5 bases). Germline-derived CDR1 and CDR2 are SGHDT and YYEEEE. The CDR3 totals 15 residues. Trimming took off 4 bases at V and 0 bases at J, with 13 bases between the two ends.

This clone has just a few counts. The rearrangement links TRBV19 to TRBJ1-2; maybe TRBD1 (5 bases). Trimming took 6 bases from V and 7 from J, leaving 15 bases between them. Germline loops: CDR1 LNHDA, CDR2 SQIVND (reference sequence). There are 13 residues in the CDR3. CDR3 protein: CASSSQGRVGYTF. DNA for the CDR3: TGTGCCAGTAGCTCCCAGGGCAGGGTTGGCTACACCTTC.

V usage is TRBV28 and J usage is TRBJ1-2; 12 positions agree with TRBD1. Germline trimming cut 2 bases from V and 8 bases from J; bases unmatched to any gene: 12. The CDR3 loop spans 17 amino acids. Germline V gene lookup returns CDR1 MDHEN and CDR2 SYDVKM. As DNA, the CDR3 is TGTGCCAGCAGTTTAAGTCGGACGGGACAGGGGGCGGACGGCTACACCTTC. Amino acids: CASSLSRTGQGADGYTF.

In the case of this clone: Additional DNA sequences in this sample encode the identical CDR3. The chain uses TRBV6-5 and TRBJ2-3; 7 bases are a match to TRBD1. The CDR3 spans 14 residues. Germline V gene lookup returns CDR1 MNHEY and CDR2 SVGAGI. J lost 2 bases, V lost 3 bases, and 2 bases had no gene match. The CDR3 nucleotides are TGTGCCAGCAGTTATGGACAGGTCACAGATACGCAGTATTTT. Protein sequence: CASSYGQVTDTQYF.

The chain combines TRBV9 with TRBJ1-3; a possible D gene is TRBD1 (5 bases). The CDR3 runs 14 residues. Trimming shortened V by 5 bases and J by 2 bases, and 11 bases separated the two germline ends. Germline CDR1 and CDR2: SGDLS and YYNGEE. The CDR3 DNA reads as TGTGCCAGCAGTGGACCGGGGGCTGGAAACACCATATATTTT. Translation: CASSGPGAGNTIYF. The whole variable domain, filled in from reference TRBV9 and TRBJ1-3, reads DSGVTQTPKHLITATGQRVTLRCSPRSGDLSVYWYQQSLDQGLQFLIQYYNGEERAKGNILERFSAQQFPDLHSELNLSSLELGDSALYFCASSGPGAGNTIYFGEGSWLTVV.

The CDR3 region has the DNA TGTGCCAGCAGCTTGGTAGAGGGCGGTGGGGAGACCCAGTACTTC. Its protein is CASSLVEGGGETQYF. The chain links TRBV5-5 to TRBJ2-5, with D perhaps matching TRBD2 (5 bases). The CDR3 loop spans 15 amino acids. The germline V and J ends were trimmed by 0 bases and 5 bases, with 14 bases remaining between them. CDR1 and CDR2 (germline): SGHKS, YYEKEE (reference sequence).

The chain combines TRBV28 with TRBJ2-7, with 11 positions matching TRBD2. The CDR3 sequence is 20 residues long. V shed 5 bases, J shed 1 base, and the junction held 19 bases outside the gene matches. In germline, CDR1 is MDHEN, CDR2 SYDVKM. The CDR3 loop is CASSPHGLAGGSGSSYEQYF. CDR3 DNA sequence: TGTGCCAGCAGTCCCCACGGGCTAGCGGGGGGCTCAGGGTCTTCCTACGAGCAGTACTTC.

A single count supports this clone. The CDR3 protein is CARSRGGPYEQYF. DNA of the CDR3: TGTGCCAGAAGCCGGGGGGGTCCCTACGAGCAGTACTTC. This rearrangement joins TRBV5-3 to TRBJ2-7; 8 bases map to TRBD2. TRBV5-3 is an open reading frame whose function is uncertain. This CDR3 comprises 13 residues. V shed 4 bases and J 2 bases; nucleotides not matched to a gene: 2.

The chain employs TRBV6-5 and TRBJ2-2; D might be TRBD1 (6 bases). Germline CDR1 and CDR2: MNHEY and SVGAGI. V lost 4 bases and J lost 2, with 11 bases in between. The CDR3 consists of 15 residues. The CDR3 DNA reads TGTGCCAGCAGTTCAAGGGGGACAAACACCGGGGAGCTGTTTTTT. Protein: CASSSRGTNTGELFF.

This clone appeared a single time. J is TRBJ1-6 and V is TRBV7-8; D perhaps matches TRBD1 (6 bases). Per germline, CDR1 SGHVS and CDR2 FQNEAQ. The CDR3 runs to 18 residues. The germline V and J ends were trimmed by 5 bases and 8 bases, with 25 bases remaining between them. The CDR3 DNA reads as TGTGCCAGCAGCGCCTCTAGGGGGAGGGGGGGCTTGCATTCACCCCTCCACTTT. Its protein product is CASSASRGRGGLHSPLHF.

The rearrangement joins TRBV11-3 to TRBJ2-3; TRBD1 agrees at 7 bases. V shed 5 bases and J 4 bases; nucleotides not matched to a gene: 9. The CDR3 extends over 15 amino acids. Germline V lookup: CDR1 SGHNT, CDR2 YENEEA. This CDR3 reads CASSDDRVGADTQYF. The CDR3, as DNA: TGTGCCAGCAGCGATGACAGGGTGGGTGCAGATACGCAGTATTTT. Full variable domain (remainder filled in from reference TRBV11-3 and TRBJ2-3): EAGVVQSPRYKIIEKKQPVAFWCNPISGHNTLYWYLQNLGQGPELLIRYENEEAVDDSQLPKDRFSAERLKGVDSTLKIQPAELGDSAVYLCASSDDRVGADTQYFGPGTRLTVL.

The gene calls are TRBV7-8 and TRBJ2-6, with a tentative D call TRBD2 (6 bases). This CDR3 comprises 16 residues. The germline gives CDR1 SGHVS, CDR2 FQNEAQ. V was clipped by 3 bases and J by 4 bases, with 13 bases between them. CDR3 sequence (DNA): TGTGCCAGCAGCTTTTCTGGGGGGACGGGGGCCAACGTCCTGACTTTC. It translates to CASSFSGGTGANVLTF.

The CDR3 region is CASSLEGRTGEKLFF. The CDR3 DNA sequence: TGTGCCAGCAGCTTAGAGGGGCGAACGGGTGAAAAACTGTTTTTT. The J gene is TRBJ1-4, the V gene TRBV7-2; D may be TRBD1 (5 bases). This CDR3 has 15 residues. The V end was cut by 1 base, the J end by 7 bases, with 13 bases between. Germline assignment: CDR1 SGHTA and CDR2 FQGNSA.

This clone showed up just once. The genes are TRBV9 and TRBJ2-1; 7 nucleotides agree with TRBD2. The V gene end was trimmed by 2 bases and the J gene end by 1 base; junction bases not matched to a gene: 6. CDR1 is SGDLS and CDR2 is YYNGEE in the germline V gene. CDR3 length: 16 residues. The CDR3 bases are TGTGCCAGCAGCGTCCAAGCGGGGCGATCCTACAATGAGCAGTTCTTC. Translation gives CASSVQAGRSYNEQFF.

The chain combines TRBV5-5 with TRBJ2-1, with 8 bases fitting TRBD1. Germline CDR1 is SGHKS and CDR2 is YYEKEE (reference sequence). V shed 2 bases and J 0 bases; nucleotides not matched to a gene: 4. The CDR3 loop spans 16 amino acids. The CDR3 spells CASSFGGQVSYNEQFF. CDR3 nucleotides: TGTGCCAGCAGCTTCGGGGGACAGGTCTCCTACAATGAGCAGTTCTTC.

The V call is TRBV5-5, the J call TRBJ1-2; D perhaps matches TRBD1 (5 bases). The CDR3 spans 12 residues. The V end was cut by 8 bases, the J end by 6 bases, with 14 bases between. CDR1 is SGHKS and CDR2 is YYEKEE in the germline V gene (reference sequence). Here the CDR3 DNA reads TGTGCCAGTTGGGGGACTAATAATGGCTACACCTTC. As protein: CASWGTNNGYTF.

V gene TRBV12-5 combines with J gene TRBJ1-1; 7 bases map to TRBD1. This CDR3 is built from 14 residues. Germline CDR1 and CDR2: LGHNT and FRNRAP. V was pared by 5 bases and J by 2 bases, with 5 bases of the junction left unmatched. The CDR3 DNA follows: TGTGCTAGTGGTCAAGGGGGCCCAAACACTGAAGCTTTCTTT. This sequence encodes CASGQGGPNTEAFF. The whole variable domain, remainder taken from reference TRBV12-5 and TRBJ1-1, is DARVTQTPRHKVTEMGQEVTMRCQPILGHNTVFWYRQTMMQGLELLAYFRNRAPLDDSGMPKDRFSAEMPDATLATLKIQPSEPRDSAVYFCASGQGGPNTEAFFGQGTRLTVV.

V usage is TRBV7-6 and J usage is TRBJ2-1; weak D call: TRBD2 (6 bases). The length of the CDR3 is 15 residues. Germline V gene data show CDR1 as SGHVS and CDR2 as FNYEAQ. The V end lost 6 bases, the J end lost 7 bases, and 19 bases lay between the germline ends. The CDR3 DNA follows: TGTGCCAGCAGTATGATTAGCGGCCTAAGGAATGAGCAGTTCTTC. Residues: CASSMISGLRNEQFF.

This chain connects TRBV7-3 to TRBJ2-7; tentative D call: TRBD2 (5 bases). With 1 base removed from V and 3 bases from J, the gap between germline ends came to 13 bases. This CDR3 is 15 amino acids long. Per germline, CDR1 SGHTA and CDR2 FQGTGA. The CDR3 bases are TGTGCCAGCAGCTTAAGGGGAGAGACAAGCTACGAGCAGTACTTC. Its translation is CASSLRGETSYEQYF.